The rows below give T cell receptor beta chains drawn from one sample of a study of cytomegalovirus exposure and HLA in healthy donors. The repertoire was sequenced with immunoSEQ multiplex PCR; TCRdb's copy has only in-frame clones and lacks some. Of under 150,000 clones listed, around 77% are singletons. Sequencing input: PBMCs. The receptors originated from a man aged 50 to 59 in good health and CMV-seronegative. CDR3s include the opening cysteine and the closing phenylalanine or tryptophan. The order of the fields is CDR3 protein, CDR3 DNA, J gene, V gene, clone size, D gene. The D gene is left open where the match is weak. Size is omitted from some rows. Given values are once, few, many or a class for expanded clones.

CDR3: CASSQVRGKMAGELFF; DNA: TGCGCCAGCAGCCAAGTGAGGGGGAAGATGGCCGGGGAGCTGTTTTTT; J: TRBJ2-2; V: TRBV4-3; size: few; D: .
CDR3: CASSQGSGVSYNEQFF; DNA: TGCGCCAGCAGCCAAGGGAGTGGCGTATCCTACAATGAGCAGTTCTTC; J: TRBJ2-1; V: TRBV4-1; size: .; D: .
CDR3: CANRRAGAYEQYF; DNA: TGTGCCAACCGGAGAGCGGGGGCCTACGAGCAGTACTTC; J: TRBJ2-7; V: TRBV6-4; size: few; D: TRBD2
CDR3: CSVGEGGSGNTIYF; DNA: TGCAGCGTTGGGGAGGGGGGCAGCGGAAACACCATATATTTT; J: TRBJ1-3; V: TRBV29-1; size: once; D: .
CDR3: CASSEASERGSETQYF; DNA: TGTGCCAGCAGTGAAGCCAGCGAAAGAGGGTCAGAGACCCAGTACTTC; J: TRBJ2-5; V: TRBV2; size: .; D: .
CDR3: CASSLPLGAGNTGELFF; DNA: TGTGCCAGCAGTTTGCCCCTGGGGGCCGGGAACACCGGGGAGCTGTTTTTT; J: TRBJ2-2; V: TRBV28; size: few; D: .
CDR3: CAISEEPVNTEAFF; DNA: TGTGCCATCAGTGAAGAACCAGTTAACACTGAAGCTTTCTTT; J: TRBJ1-1; V: TRBV10-3; size: few; D: .
CDR3: CASSPPLLAGNTGELFF; DNA: TGTGCCAGCAGCCCGCCCCTACTAGCGGGGAACACCGGGGAGCTGTTTTTT; J: TRBJ2-2; V: TRBV7-2; size: medium-sized; D: TRBD2
CDR3: CASSLLGGFSGANVLTF; DNA: TGCGCCAGCAGCCTCTTAGGCGGTTTCTCCGGGGCCAACGTCCTGACTTTC; J: TRBJ2-6; V: TRBV4-1; size: many; D: .
CDR3: CASSYPGGEQYF; DNA: TGTGCCAGCAGTTACCCAGGAGGCGAGCAGTACTTC; J: TRBJ2-7; V: TRBV6-6; size: .; D: .
CDR3: CASGREQGPYEQYF; DNA: TGTGCCAGCGGACGAGAACAGGGTCCCTACGAGCAGTACTTC; J: TRBJ2-7; V: TRBV2; size: .; D: .
CDR3: CASSVEEGPYEQYF; DNA: TGTGCCAGCAGCGTAGAGGAGGGTCCCTACGAGCAGTACTTC; J: TRBJ2-7; V: TRBV9; size: .; D: .
CDR3: CASSFQASGKYNEQFF; DNA: TGTGCCAGCAGTTTTCAGGCTAGCGGGAAGTACAATGAGCAGTTCTTC; J: TRBJ2-1; V: TRBV27; size: .; D: TRBD2
CDR3: CATRDSTNTGELFF; DNA: TGTGCCACCCGAGACAGTACGAACACCGGGGAGCTGTTTTTT; J: TRBJ2-2; V: TRBV10-3; size: .; D: .
CDR3: CASSFQAGGDEQFF; DNA: TGTGCCAGCAGCTTCCAAGCGGGAGGAGATGAGCAGTTCTTC; J: TRBJ2-1; V: TRBV7-2; size: .; D: TRBD2
CDR3: CASSQKELHGETQYF; DNA: TGCGCCAGCAGCCAAAAGGAACTGCACGGGGAGACCCAGTACTTC; J: TRBJ2-5; V: TRBV4-1; size: .; D: .
CDR3: CAIRSWQGGEQYF; DNA: TGTGCCATCAGGTCCTGGCAGGGGGGCGAGCAGTACTTC; J: TRBJ2-7; V: TRBV10-3; size: .; D: .
CDR3: CSVPASYEQYF; DNA: TGCAGTGTCCCGGCTAGCTACGAGCAGTACTTC; J: TRBJ2-7; V: TRBV20-1; size: .; D: .
CDR3: CASGGTGAEETQYF; DNA: TGTGCCAGCGGAGGGACAGGGGCGGAAGAGACCCAGTACTTC; J: TRBJ2-5; V: TRBV6-1; size: once; D: TRBD1
CDR3: CASSEAPRQGATNEQYF; DNA: TGTGCCAGCAGTGAAGCCCCCCGACAGGGGGCTACGAACGAGCAGTACTTC; J: TRBJ2-7; V: TRBV6-1; size: .; D: TRBD1
CDR3: CASSLDRGGSSEAFF; DNA: TGTGCCAGCAGCTTAGACAGGGGGGGTTCAAGTGAAGCTTTCTTT; J: TRBJ1-1; V: TRBV5-4; size: .; D: TRBD1
CDR3: CASSIGGTGINEQFF; DNA: TGTGCCAGTAGTATAGGTGGGACAGGGATCAATGAGCAGTTCTTC; J: TRBJ2-1; V: TRBV19; size: .; D: TRBD1
CDR3: CASSSDRSMYQETQYF; DNA: TGTGCCAGCAGCTCGGACAGGTCAATGTACCAAGAGACCCAGTACTTC; J: TRBJ2-5; V: TRBV27; size: .; D: TRBD1
CDR3: CAISEGRDSNQPQHF; DNA: TGTGCCATCAGTGAAGGCAGGGATAGCAATCAGCCCCAGCATTTT; J: TRBJ1-5; V: TRBV10-3; size: .; D: .
CDR3: CASRPSRLSNQPQHF; DNA: TGTGCCAGCAGGCCTTCTAGGTTGAGCAATCAGCCCCAGCATTTT; J: TRBJ1-5; V: TRBV5-8; size: .; D: .
CDR3: CASTIDRGTDTQYF; DNA: TGTGCCAGCACCATAGACAGGGGCACAGATACGCAGTATTTT; J: TRBJ2-3; V: TRBV7-9; size: once; D: TRBD1
CDR3: CASSPLEQGNTEAFF; DNA: TGTGCCAGCTCACCACTCGAACAGGGGAACACTGAAGCTTTCTTT; J: TRBJ1-1; V: TRBV18; size: .; D: .
CDR3: CASREGTSGLNTGELFF; DNA: TGTGCCAGTAGGGAGGGGACTAGCGGGCTGAACACCGGGGAGCTGTTTTTT; J: TRBJ2-2; V: TRBV19; size: .; D: TRBD2
CDR3: CASSVSGTFTGELFF; DNA: TGTGCCAGCAGCGTTAGCGGGACTTTCACCGGGGAGCTGTTTTTT; J: TRBJ2-2; V: TRBV5-4; size: .; D: TRBD2
CDR3: CATSEEGGGNTIYF; DNA: TGTGCCACCAGTGAAGAGGGAGGTGGAAACACCATATATTTT; J: TRBJ1-3; V: TRBV10-3; size: .; D: .
CDR3: CASSRNRGIEQFF; DNA: TGTGCCAGCAGCCGAAACAGGGGAATAGAGCAGTTCTTC; J: TRBJ2-1; V: TRBV7-2; size: .; D: TRBD1
CDR3: CASRVRLAGDYEQYF; DNA: TGTGCCAGCAGGGTCAGACTAGCGGGAGACTACGAGCAGTACTTC; J: TRBJ2-7; V: TRBV6-1; size: .; D: TRBD2
CDR3: CASSLLGLAGGRWQFF; DNA: TGTGCCAGCAGTTTACTCGGACTAGCGGGAGGTAGATGGCAGTTCTTC; J: TRBJ2-1; V: TRBV27; size: .; D: TRBD2
CDR3: CASSRDTPNYGYTF; DNA: TGTGCCAGCAGTAGGGACACCCCTAACTATGGCTACACCTTC; J: TRBJ1-2; V: TRBV2; size: .; D: .
CDR3: CASARTVSNQPQHF; DNA: TGTGCCAGCGCCAGGACAGTGAGCAATCAGCCCCAGCATTTT; J: TRBJ1-5; V: TRBV27; size: .; D: .
CDR3: CAISEQGGSPYNEQFF; DNA: TGTGCCATCAGTGAGCAGGGCGGGAGTCCTTACAATGAGCAGTTCTTC; J: TRBJ2-1; V: TRBV10-3; size: .; D: TRBD2
CDR3: CASSQDRLPGGEQFF; DNA: TGCGCCAGCAGCCAAGATCGCCTCCCCGGCGGTGAGCAGTTCTTC; J: TRBJ2-1; V: TRBV4-3; size: few; D: .
CDR3: CASSPTGRNEQYF; DNA: TGTGCCAGCAGTCCAACAGGGCGGAACGAGCAGTACTTC; J: TRBJ2-7; V: TRBV28; size: .; D: .
CDR3: CASSLLRESSYNEQFF; DNA: TGCGCCAGCAGCTTGTTGCGGGAAAGCTCCTACAATGAGCAGTTCTTC; J: TRBJ2-1; V: TRBV5-1; size: .; D: .
CDR3: CASSLQGAPEAFF; DNA: TGTGCCAGCAGCTTACAGGGGGCTCCTGAAGCTTTCTTT; J: TRBJ1-1; V: TRBV5-4; size: .; D: TRBD1
CDR3: CASSGVQGSTEAFF; DNA: TGCGCCAGCAGTGGGGTGCAGGGGAGCACTGAAGCTTTCTTT; J: TRBJ1-1; V: TRBV10-2; size: .; D: .
CDR3: CASSTFGAGDTDTQYF; DNA: TGTGCCAGCAGTACCTTTGGGGCGGGGGACACAGATACGCAGTATTTT; J: TRBJ2-3; V: TRBV27; size: .; D: TRBD2
CDR3: CASSITGMNTEAFF; DNA: TGTGCCAGTAGTATAACGGGAATGAACACTGAAGCTTTCTTT; J: TRBJ1-1; V: TRBV19; size: .; D: .
CDR3: CAWNRQPLGEQYF; DNA: TGTGCCTGGAATAGACAGCCCCTCGGCGAGCAGTACTTC; J: TRBJ2-7; V: TRBV30; size: .; D: .
CDR3: CASSALGQGSFYEQYF; DNA: TGTGCCAGCAGTGCGTTAGGACAGGGGTCCTTCTACGAGCAGTACTTC; J: TRBJ2-7; V: TRBV27; size: .; D: TRBD1
CDR3: CASSERWRGEKLFF; DNA: TGTGCCAGCAGTGAAAGGTGGCGCGGTGAAAAACTGTTTTTT; J: TRBJ1-4; V: TRBV6-1; size: few; D: .
CDR3: CASRGDGSEAFF; DNA: TGTGCCAGCCGGGGGGACGGATCTGAAGCTTTCTTT; J: TRBJ1-1; V: TRBV25-1; size: .; D: .
CDR3: CASSLWEGGASGYTF; DNA: TGTGCCAGCAGCCTGTGGGAAGGGGGCGCTTCGGGCTACACCTTC; J: TRBJ1-2; V: TRBV5-5; size: .; D: TRBD1
CDR3: CASSQEDSQETQYF; DNA: TGCGCCAGCAGCCAAGAGGACAGTCAAGAGACCCAGTACTTC; J: TRBJ2-5; V: TRBV4-1; size: once; D: .
CDR3: CASSLAPQGAYNEQFF; DNA: TGTGCCAGCAGCTTGGCCCCACAGGGGGCTTACAATGAGCAGTTCTTC; J: TRBJ2-1; V: TRBV5-5; size: .; D: TRBD1
CDR3: CASSPDRYSQETQYF; DNA: TGTGCCAGCAGCCCGGACAGGTACTCTCAAGAGACCCAGTACTTC; J: TRBJ2-5; V: TRBV11-3; size: .; D: TRBD1
CDR3: CASSSDWDSSYEQYF; DNA: TGTGCCAGCAGCTCCGATTGGGACAGCTCCTACGAGCAGTACTTC; J: TRBJ2-7; V: TRBV7-2; size: .; D: TRBD1
CDR3: CASSGTSYEQYF; DNA: TGCGCCAGCAGTGGGACTTCCTACGAGCAGTACTTC; J: TRBJ2-7; V: TRBV10-2; size: few; D: .
CDR3: CASRQGHTDTQYF; DNA: TGTGCCAGTAGACAGGGACACACAGATACGCAGTATTTT; J: TRBJ2-3; V: TRBV19; size: .; D: .
CDR3: CATSRDESDYTF; DNA: TGTGCCACCAGCAGAGATGAGAGTGACTACACCTTC; J: TRBJ1-2; V: TRBV15; size: .; D: .
CDR3: CASSSTGVNTQYF; DNA: TGTGCCAGCAGCTCCACAGGGGTAAATACGCAGTATTTT; J: TRBJ2-3; V: TRBV7-2; size: .; D: TRBD1
CDR3: CASSVEGNSKNIQYF; DNA: TGTGCCAGCAGCGTAGAGGGGAATTCCAAAAACATTCAGTACTTC; J: TRBJ2-4; V: TRBV9; size: few; D: .
CDR3: CAIKPGQGTYEQYF; DNA: TGTGCCATCAAACCGGGACAGGGAACCTACGAGCAGTACTTC; J: TRBJ2-7; V: TRBV10-3; size: few; D: TRBD1
CDR3: CASSTSGVNPGANVLTF; DNA: TGTGCCAGCTCAACGTCGGGGGTTAACCCCGGGGCCAACGTCCTGACTTTC; J: TRBJ2-6; V: TRBV18; size: .; D: .